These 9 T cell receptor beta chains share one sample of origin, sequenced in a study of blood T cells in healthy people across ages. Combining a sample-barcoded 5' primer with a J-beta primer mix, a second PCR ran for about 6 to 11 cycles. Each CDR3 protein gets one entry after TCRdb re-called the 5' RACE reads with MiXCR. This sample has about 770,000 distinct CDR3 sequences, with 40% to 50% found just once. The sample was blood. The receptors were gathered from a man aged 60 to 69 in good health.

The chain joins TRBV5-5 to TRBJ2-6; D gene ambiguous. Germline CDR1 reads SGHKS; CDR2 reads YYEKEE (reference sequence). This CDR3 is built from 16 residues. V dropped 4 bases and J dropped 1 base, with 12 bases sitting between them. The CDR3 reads CASSERTGSGANVLTF. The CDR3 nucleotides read TGTGCCAGCAGCGAACGTACTGGTTCTGGGGCCAACGTCCTGACTTTC.

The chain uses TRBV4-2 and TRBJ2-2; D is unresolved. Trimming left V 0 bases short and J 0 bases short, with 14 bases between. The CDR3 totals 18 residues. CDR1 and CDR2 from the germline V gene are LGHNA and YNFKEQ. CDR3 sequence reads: CASSQEIGSASNTGELFF. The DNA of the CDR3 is TGTGCCAGCAGCCAAGAAATTGGGTCAGCTTCGAACACCGGGGAGCTGTTTTTT.

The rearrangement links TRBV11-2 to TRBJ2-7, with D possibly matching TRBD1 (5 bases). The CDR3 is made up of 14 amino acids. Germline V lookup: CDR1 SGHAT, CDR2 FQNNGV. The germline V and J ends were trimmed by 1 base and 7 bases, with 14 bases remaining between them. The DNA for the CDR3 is TGTGCCAGCAGCTTAGCCCCAGGGCTGGGGGAGCAGTACTTC. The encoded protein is CASSLAPGLGEQYF.

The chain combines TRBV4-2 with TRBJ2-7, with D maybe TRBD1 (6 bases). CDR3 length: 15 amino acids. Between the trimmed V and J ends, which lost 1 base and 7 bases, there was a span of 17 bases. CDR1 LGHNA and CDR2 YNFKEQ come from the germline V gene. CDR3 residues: CASSQVEQGLGEQYF. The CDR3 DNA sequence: TGTGCCAGCAGCCAAGTGGAACAGGGCTTGGGGGAGCAGTACTTC.

CDR3 region: CASSLGGSGGYEQYF. CDR3 nucleotide sequence: TGTGCCAGCAGCTTAGGAGGTAGCGGGGGTTACGAGCAGTACTTC. The rearrangement links TRBV7-2 to TRBJ2-7, with 9 bases fitting TRBD2. This CDR3 contains 15 residues. Trimming cost V 1 base and J 4 bases; bases outside gene matches: 5. The germline V gene encodes CDR1 SGHTA and CDR2 FQGNSA.

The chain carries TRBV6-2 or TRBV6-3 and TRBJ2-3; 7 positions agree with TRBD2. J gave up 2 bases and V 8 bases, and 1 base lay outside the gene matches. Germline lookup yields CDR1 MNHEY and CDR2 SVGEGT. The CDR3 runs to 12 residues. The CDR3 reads CASAGVTDTQYF. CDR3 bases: TGTGCCAGCGCGGGGGTCACAGATACGCAGTATTTT.

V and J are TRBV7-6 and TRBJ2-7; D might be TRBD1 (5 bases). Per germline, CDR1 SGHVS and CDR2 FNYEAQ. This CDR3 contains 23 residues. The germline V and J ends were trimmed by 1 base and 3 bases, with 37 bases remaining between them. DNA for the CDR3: TGTGCCAGCAGCTTAGATACGCCAGGGATCCCAACCTTTCTAGGAAGAAGGGACTACGAGCAGTACTTC. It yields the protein CASSLDTPGIPTFLGRRDYEQYF.

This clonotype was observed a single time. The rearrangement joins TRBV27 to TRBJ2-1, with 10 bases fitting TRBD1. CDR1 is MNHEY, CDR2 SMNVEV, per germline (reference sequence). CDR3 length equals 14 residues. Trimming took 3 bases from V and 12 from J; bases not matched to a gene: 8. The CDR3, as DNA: TGTGCCAGCAGTTTTGACAGGGGGCCCGGTGGGCAGTTCTTC. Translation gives CASSFDRGPGGQFF.

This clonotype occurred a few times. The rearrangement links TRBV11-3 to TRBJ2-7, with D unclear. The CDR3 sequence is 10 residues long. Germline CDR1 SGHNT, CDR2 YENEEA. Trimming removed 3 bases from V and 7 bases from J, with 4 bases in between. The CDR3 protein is CASSFREQYF. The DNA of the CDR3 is TGTGCCAGCAGCTTCCGGGAGCAGTACTTC.